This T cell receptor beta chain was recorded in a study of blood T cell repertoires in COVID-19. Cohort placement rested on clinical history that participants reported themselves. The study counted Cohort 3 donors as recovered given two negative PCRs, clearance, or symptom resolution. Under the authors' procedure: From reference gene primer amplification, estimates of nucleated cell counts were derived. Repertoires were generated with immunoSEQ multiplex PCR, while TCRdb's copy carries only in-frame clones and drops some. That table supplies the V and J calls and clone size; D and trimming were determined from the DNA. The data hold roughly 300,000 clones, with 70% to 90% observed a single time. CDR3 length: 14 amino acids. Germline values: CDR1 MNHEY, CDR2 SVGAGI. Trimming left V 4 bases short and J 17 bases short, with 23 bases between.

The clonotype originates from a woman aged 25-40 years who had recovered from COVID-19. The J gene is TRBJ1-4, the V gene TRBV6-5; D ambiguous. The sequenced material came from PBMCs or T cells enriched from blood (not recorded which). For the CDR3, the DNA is TGTGCCAGCAGTTCTGCCGGCGAAGGAAAGACTAGATTTTTT. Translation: CASSSAGEGKTRFF.